This T cell receptor beta chain was sequenced during a study of shared clonotypes between healthy human individuals. General study points: Even with large depth, rarefaction showed that sorted-subset sequencing was incomplete. Donor clonotype sharing was expected to depend on sequencing depth. When naive CD4 clonotypes were compared across a few donors, approximately 5% were shared. Larger richness was generally estimated for naive than memory subsets.

CDR1 and CDR2 (germline): MDHEN, SYDVKM. The CDR3 is 13 residues long. J lost 2 bases, V lost 8 bases, and 4 bases had no gene match. Of note for this clone: The antigen remains unidentified.

TCRdb keeps only in-frame clones here, not all; method: immunoSEQ multiplex PCR. The sample lists around 750,000 clones; about 74% were seen once. V is TRBV28 and J is TRBJ2-7, with 9 bases that match TRBD2. The sequence was obtained from a woman in her twenties or thirties in good health. Sequencing was carried out using memory CD4+ T cells sorted from blood. Stated subset: CD45RA-negative fraction. CDR3 loop: CASRLAGTYEQYF. CDR3 bases: TGTGCCAGCCGGCTAGCGGGAACCTACGAGCAGTACTTC.